The 10 T cell receptor beta chains below were found in one sample sequenced in a study of OX40 agonist ivuxolimab in advanced cancers. Using immunoSEQ multiplex PCR, the repertoire was profiled, and TCRdb retains in-frame clones only, with some absent. This sample has 80,000 to 100,000 clones, with 80% to 95% found just once. The specimen was CD4+ or CD8+ T cells sorted from blood, collected in a trial of the OX40 agonist ivuxolimab. These receptors were collected from an adult with an advanced solid tumor such as melanoma, head and neck, liver or kidney cancer.

The rearrangement links TRBV7-2 to TRBJ2-3, with TRBD2 matching 12 bases. The germline CDR1 and CDR2 sequences are SGHTA and FQGNSA. Germline trimming cut 5 bases from V and 1 base from J; bases unmatched to any gene: 10. This CDR3 region has 18 residues. The CDR3 region is CASSRYTSGRYGTDTQYF. CDR3 in DNA: TGTGCCAGCAGCCGCTATACTAGCGGGAGGTACGGCACAGATACGCAGTATTTT.

This clone showed up just once. The rearrangement uses TRBV6-5 and TRBJ1-3; D unclear. The CDR3 has 14 residues. Looked up from germline, CDR1 is MNHEY and CDR2 is SVGAGI. Trimming pared 3 bases from V and 2 bases from J, leaving 8 bases between. The CDR3 DNA sequence: TGTGCCAGCAGTTATAGCAGGCCTGGAAACACCATATATTTT. This codes for CASSYSRPGNTIYF.

The V and J genes are TRBV11-3 and TRBJ2-3; no definite D call. This CDR3 region has 12 residues. V lost 0 bases and J lost 7, with 5 bases in between. Germline loops: CDR1 SGHNT, CDR2 YENEEA. The CDR3 DNA reads TGTGCCAGCAGCTTAGATACAAATACGCAGTATTTT. The encoded protein is CASSLDTNTQYF.

V and J are TRBV7-2 and TRBJ2-5; either TRBD1 or TRBD2 may fit D (5 bases each). The V gene lost 5 bases and the J gene lost 2 bases, with 12 bases spanning the gap. The length of the CDR3 is 14 residues. The germline V gene encodes CDR1 SGHTA and CDR2 FQGNSA. This CDR3 is CASSPGAAQETQYF. The CDR3, as DNA: TGTGCCAGCAGCCCCGGGGCAGCGCAAGAGACCCAGTACTTC.

This chain uses TRBV14 with TRBJ2-2; tentatively, D is TRBD1 (6 bases). V shed 4 bases and J shed 8 bases, with 17 bases lying between them. The CDR3 has 15 residues. Germline V gene sequence: CDR1 SGHDN, CDR2 FVKESK. The CDR3 protein is CASSPIRGFGGELFF. The CDR3 nucleotides read TGTGCCAGCAGCCCAATCAGGGGTTTCGGTGGGGAGCTGTTTTTT.

The gene calls are TRBV6-1 and TRBJ2-6, with 7 bases lining up with TRBD1. Germline lookup yields CDR1 MNHNS and CDR2 SASEGT. CDR3 length: 18 residues. Trimming cost V 2 bases and J 0 bases; bases outside gene matches: 7. The DNA of the CDR3 is TGTGCCAGCAGTGAACCGGGACAGATGCTCTCTGGGGCCAACGTCCTGACTTTC. This translates into CASSEPGQMLSGANVLTF.

CDR3 residues: CASSTARAPPYNEQFF. Here the CDR3 DNA reads TGTGCCAGTAGTACCGCCCGGGCCCCTCCCTACAATGAGCAGTTCTTC. The V gene is TRBV19, the J gene TRBJ2-1; no firm D call. With 4 bases removed from V and 2 bases from J, the gap between germline ends came to 15 bases. CDR1 is LNHDA and CDR2 is SQIVND in the germline V gene (reference sequence). The CDR3 sequence is 16 residues long.

This clone was counted between two and nine times. V and J are TRBV11-2 and TRBJ2-7; no clear D. CDR1 is SGHAT, CDR2 FQNNGV, per germline. V lost 5 bases and J 4 bases, leaving 9 bases between the germline ends. The CDR3 has 12 amino acids. The CDR3 nucleotides read TGTGCCAGCAGCGGGCGAGGATACGAGCAGTACTTC. This translates into CASSGRGYEQYF.

V is TRBV19 and J is TRBJ1-1, with TRBD1 identical over 8 bases. After removal of 4 bases from V and 8 bases from J, the junction contained 9 bases not matched to a gene. The length of the CDR3 is 14 residues. Per germline, CDR1 LNHDA and CDR2 SQIVND (reference sequence). Written as DNA, the CDR3 is TGTGCCAGTAGTACGGGACAGGTCAGTTCCGAAGCTTTCTTT. Encoded protein: CASSTGQVSSEAFF.

The chain recombines TRBV30 with TRBJ2-1; maybe TRBD2 (5 bases). This CDR3 spans 12 amino acids. Trimming removed 3 bases at V and 9 bases at J, with 12 bases between. Germline loops: CDR1 GTSNPN, CDR2 SVGIG (reference sequence). CDR3 amino acids: CAWRLPAGEQFF. The DNA for the CDR3 is TGTGCCTGGAGGCTCCCGGCGGGTGAGCAGTTCTTC.